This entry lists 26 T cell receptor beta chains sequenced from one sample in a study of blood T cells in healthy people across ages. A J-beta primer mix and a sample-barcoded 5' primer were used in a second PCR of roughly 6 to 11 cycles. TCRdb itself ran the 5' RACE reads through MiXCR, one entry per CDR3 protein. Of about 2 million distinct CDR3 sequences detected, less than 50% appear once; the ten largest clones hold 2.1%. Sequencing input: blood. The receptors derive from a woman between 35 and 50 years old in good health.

The CDR3 region has the DNA TGTGCCAGCAGTTTAGCGGGGGACAGGGCATTACAGCCCCAGCATTTT. It yields the protein CASSLAGDRALQPQHF. This chain uses TRBV12-3 or TRBV12-4 with TRBJ1-5; 9 bases map to TRBD1. The CDR3 contains 16 residues. Unmatched junction bases numbered 7, after V lost 0 bases and J lost 7 bases.

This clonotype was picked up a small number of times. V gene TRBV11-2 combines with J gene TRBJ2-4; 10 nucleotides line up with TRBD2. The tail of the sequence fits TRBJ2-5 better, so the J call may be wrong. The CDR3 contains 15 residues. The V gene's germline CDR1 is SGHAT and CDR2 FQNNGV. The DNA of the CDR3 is TGTGCCAGCAGCTTATCTAGCGGGGGCTTAGAGACCCAGTACTTC. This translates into CASSLSSGGLETQYF.

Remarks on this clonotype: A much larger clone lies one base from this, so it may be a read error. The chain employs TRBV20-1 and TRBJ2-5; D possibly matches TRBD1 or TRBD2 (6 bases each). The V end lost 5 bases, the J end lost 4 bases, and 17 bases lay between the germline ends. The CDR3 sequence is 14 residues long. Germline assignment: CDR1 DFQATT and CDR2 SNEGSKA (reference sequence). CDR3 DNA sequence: TGCAGTGCTGGACGGGGGCAGGGAATAGAGACCCAGTACTTC. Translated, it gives CSAGRGQGIETQYF.

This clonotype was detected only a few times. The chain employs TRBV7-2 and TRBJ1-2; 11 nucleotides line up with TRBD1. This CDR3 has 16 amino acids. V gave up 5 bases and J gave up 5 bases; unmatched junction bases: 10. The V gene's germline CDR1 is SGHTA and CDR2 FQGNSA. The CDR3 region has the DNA TGTGCCAGCAGCCAATACGGACAGGGGGCTTATTATGGCTACACCTTC. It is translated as CASSQYGQGAYYGYTF.

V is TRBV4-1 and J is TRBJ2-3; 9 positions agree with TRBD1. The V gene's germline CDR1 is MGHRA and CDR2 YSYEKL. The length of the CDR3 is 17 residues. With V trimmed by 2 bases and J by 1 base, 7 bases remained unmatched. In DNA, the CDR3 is TGCGCCAGCAGCCAAAATGGACAGGGGATAGGCACAGATACGCAGTATTTT. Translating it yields CASSQNGQGIGTDTQYF.

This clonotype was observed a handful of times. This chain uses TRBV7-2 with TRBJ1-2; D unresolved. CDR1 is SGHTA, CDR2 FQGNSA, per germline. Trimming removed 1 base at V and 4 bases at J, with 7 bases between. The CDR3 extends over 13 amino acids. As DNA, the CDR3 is TGTGCCAGCAGCTTAGGAAGTTCCTATGGCTACACCTTC. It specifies CASSLGSSYGYTF.

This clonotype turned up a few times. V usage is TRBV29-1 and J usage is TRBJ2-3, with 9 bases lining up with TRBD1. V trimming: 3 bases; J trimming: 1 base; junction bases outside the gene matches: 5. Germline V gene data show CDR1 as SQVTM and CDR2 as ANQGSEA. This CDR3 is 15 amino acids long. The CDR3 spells CSVEGTGMGTDTQYF. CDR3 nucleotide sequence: TGCAGCGTTGAGGGGACAGGGATGGGCACAGATACGCAGTATTTT.

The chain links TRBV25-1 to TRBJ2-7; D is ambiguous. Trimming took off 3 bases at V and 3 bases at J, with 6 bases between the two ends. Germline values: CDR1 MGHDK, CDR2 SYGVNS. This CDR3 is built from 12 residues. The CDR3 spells CASSERYYEQYF. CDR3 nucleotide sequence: TGTGCCAGCAGTGAGAGGTACTACGAGCAGTACTTC.

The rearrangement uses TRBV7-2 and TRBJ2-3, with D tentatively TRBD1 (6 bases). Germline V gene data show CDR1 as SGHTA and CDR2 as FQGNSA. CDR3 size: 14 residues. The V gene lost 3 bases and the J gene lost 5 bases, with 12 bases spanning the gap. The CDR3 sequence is CASSFGQSQDTQYF. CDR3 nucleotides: TGTGCCAGCAGCTTCGGACAGTCTCAAGATACGCAGTATTTT.

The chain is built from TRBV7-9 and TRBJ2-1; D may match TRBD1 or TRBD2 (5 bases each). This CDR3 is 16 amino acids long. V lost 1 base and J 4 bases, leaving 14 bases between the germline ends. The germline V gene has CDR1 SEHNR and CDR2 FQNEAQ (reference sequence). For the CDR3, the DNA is TGTGCCAGCAGCTTAGGAGGGGCAGGAGAATACAATGAGCAGTTCTTC. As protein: CASSLGGAGEYNEQFF. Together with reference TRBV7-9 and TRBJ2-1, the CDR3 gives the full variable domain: DTGVSQNPRHKITKRGQNVTFRCDPISEHNRLYWYRQTLGQGPEFLTYFQNEAQLEKSRLLSDRFSAERPKGSFSTLEIQRTEQGDSAMYLCASSLGGAGEYNEQFFGPGTRLTVL.

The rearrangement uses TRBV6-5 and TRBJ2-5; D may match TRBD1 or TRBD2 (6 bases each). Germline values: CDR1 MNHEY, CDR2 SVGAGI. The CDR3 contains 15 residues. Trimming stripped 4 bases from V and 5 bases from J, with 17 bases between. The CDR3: CASSSPQGGRETQYF. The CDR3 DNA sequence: TGTGCCAGCAGTTCCCCACAGGGAGGTCGGGAGACCCAGTACTTC.

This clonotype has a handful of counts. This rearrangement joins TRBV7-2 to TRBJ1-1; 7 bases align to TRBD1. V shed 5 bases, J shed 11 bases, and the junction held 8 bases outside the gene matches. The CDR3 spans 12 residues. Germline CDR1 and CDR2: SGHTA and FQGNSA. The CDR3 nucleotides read TGTGCCAGCAGCCCGACAGGGTTGAAGGCTTTCTTT. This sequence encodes CASSPTGLKAFF.

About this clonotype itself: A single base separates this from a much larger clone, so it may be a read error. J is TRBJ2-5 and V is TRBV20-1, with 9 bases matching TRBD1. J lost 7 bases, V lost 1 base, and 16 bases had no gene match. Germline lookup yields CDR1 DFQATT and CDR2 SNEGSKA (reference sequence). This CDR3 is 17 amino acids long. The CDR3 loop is CSARGSHRDRVRGTQYF. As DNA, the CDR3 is TGCAGTGCTAGAGGTTCTCACCGGGACAGGGTGAGGGGGACCCAGTACTTC.

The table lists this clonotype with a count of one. The CDR3, as DNA: TGTGCCAGCAGTTTATACGTCGTACCAGCCGAGCCCTATGGCTACACCTTC. This encodes CASSLYVVPAEPYGYTF. The genes are TRBV28 and TRBJ1-2; D unclear. The CDR3 has 17 amino acids. Germline loops: CDR1 MDHEN, CDR2 SYDVKM. Trimming cost V 1 base and J 4 bases, with 19 bases left between them.

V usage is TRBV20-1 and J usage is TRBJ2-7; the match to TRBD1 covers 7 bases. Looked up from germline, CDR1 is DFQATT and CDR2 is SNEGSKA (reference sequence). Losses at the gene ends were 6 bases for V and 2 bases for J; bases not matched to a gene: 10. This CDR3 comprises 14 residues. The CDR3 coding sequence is TGCAGTGCAAAAGGACAGGCAATTCCCTACGAGCAGTACTTC. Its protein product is CSAKGQAIPYEQYF.

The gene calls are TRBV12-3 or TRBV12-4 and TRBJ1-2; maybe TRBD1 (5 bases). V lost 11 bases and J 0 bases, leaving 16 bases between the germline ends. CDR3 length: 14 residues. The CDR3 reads CAGKDGGPNYGYTF. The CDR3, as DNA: TGTGCCGGCAAGGACGGGGGACCTAACTATGGCTACACCTTC.

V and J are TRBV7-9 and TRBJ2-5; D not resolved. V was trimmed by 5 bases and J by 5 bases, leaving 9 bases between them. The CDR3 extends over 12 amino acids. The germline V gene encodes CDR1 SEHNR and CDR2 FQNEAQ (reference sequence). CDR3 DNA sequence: TGTGCCAGCAGCCCCCAGTCGGAGACCCAGTACTTC. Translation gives CASSPQSETQYF.

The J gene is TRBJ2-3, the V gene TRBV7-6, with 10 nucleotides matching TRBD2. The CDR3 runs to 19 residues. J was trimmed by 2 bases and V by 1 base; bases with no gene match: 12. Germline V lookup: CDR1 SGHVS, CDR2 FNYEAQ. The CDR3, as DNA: TGTGCCAGCAGCTTAGGGGTAGCGGGGGGCTCCCCACCCACAGATACGCAGTATTTT. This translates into CASSLGVAGGSPPTDTQYF.

This chain's CDR3 is CASSYSSSGSEQYF. The CDR3 DNA follows: TGTGCCAGCAGTTATAGCTCCTCCGGGAGCGAGCAGTACTTC. The J gene is TRBJ2-7, the V gene TRBV6-2 or TRBV6-3, with D possibly being TRBD2 (6 bases). V was shortened by 3 bases and J by 6 bases, with 15 bases between the two germline ends. Germline V CDR1 and CDR2: MNHEY, SVGEGT. This CDR3 has 14 amino acids.

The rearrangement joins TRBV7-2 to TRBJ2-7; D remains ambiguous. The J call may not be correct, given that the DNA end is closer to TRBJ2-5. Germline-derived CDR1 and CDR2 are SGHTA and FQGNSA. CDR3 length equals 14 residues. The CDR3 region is CASSLARDWKTQYF. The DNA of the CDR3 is TGTGCCAGCAGCTTAGCTAGGGATTGGAAGACCCAGTACTTC.

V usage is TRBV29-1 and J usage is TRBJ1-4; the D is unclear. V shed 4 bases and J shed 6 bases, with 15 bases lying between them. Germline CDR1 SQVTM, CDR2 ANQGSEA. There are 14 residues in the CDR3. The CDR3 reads CSVVRTDGHEKLFF. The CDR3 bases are TGCAGCGTTGTACGAACAGATGGTCATGAAAAACTGTTTTTT.

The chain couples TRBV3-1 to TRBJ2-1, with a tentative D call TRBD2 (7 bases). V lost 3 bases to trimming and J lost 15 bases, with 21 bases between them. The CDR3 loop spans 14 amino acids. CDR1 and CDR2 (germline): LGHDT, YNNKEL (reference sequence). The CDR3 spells CASSQLLGAGDWFF. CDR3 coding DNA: TGTGCCAGCAGCCAGCTACTGGGGGCGGGGGACTGGTTCTTC.

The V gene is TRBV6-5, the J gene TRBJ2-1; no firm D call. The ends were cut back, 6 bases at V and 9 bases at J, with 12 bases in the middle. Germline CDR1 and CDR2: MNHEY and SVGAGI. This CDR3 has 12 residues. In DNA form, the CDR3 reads TGTGCCAGCAGGGAAAGGCTAAGTGAGCAGTTCTTC. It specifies CASRERLSEQFF.

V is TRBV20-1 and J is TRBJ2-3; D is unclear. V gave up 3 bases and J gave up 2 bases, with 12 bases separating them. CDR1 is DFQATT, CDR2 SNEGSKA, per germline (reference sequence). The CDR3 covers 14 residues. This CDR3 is CSASYSRATDTQYF. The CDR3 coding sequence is TGCAGTGCTAGCTATTCCAGAGCCACAGATACGCAGTATTTT.

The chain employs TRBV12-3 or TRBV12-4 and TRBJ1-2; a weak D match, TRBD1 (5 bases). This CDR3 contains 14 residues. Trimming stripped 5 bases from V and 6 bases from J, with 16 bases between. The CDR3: CASSRAGGGDGYTF. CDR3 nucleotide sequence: TGTGCCAGCAGTCGGGCGGGTGGGGGAGATGGCTACACCTTC.

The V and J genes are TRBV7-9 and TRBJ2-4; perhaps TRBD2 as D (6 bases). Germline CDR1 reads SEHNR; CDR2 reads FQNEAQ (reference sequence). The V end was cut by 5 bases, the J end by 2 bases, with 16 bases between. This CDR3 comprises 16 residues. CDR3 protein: CASSTGGVLTKNIQYF. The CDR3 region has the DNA TGTGCCAGCAGCACGGGCGGGGTTTTGACCAAAAACATTCAGTACTTC.